What follows is one T cell receptor (beta chain) and its context. The data are from a study of low-dose radiotherapy and immunotherapy resistance in tumors. CDR3 length: 11 residues. Germline CDR1 SNHLY, CDR2 FYNNEI. Trimming cost V 10 bases and J 10 bases, with 14 bases left between them. Using a constant-region primer together with a V-primer adapter, TCRs were subjected to 15 to 25 PCR cycles of amplification. TCRdb re-called the reads with MiXCR, one entry per CDR3 protein. The sample includes 50,000 or so distinct CDR3 sequences, around a third of them seen just once. Time point reported: after trial treatment. As for treatment: LDRT plus nivolumab, ipilimumab, low-dose cyclophosphamide and aspirin (RACIN trial). Advanced solid tumors without tumor-infiltrating lymphocytes were required for inclusion.

The sequenced sample was PBMCs, obtained after low-dose radiotherapy plus immunotherapy. The sequence was collected from a male donor with rectosigmoid adenocarcinoma. J is TRBJ2-1 and V is TRBV2; D possibly corresponds to TRBD2 (6 bases). For the CDR3, the DNA is TGTGCCACCCGAGGAGGGCCCGAGCAGTTCTTC. It yields the protein CATRGGPEQFF. The entire variable domain, with the rest obtained from reference TRBV2 and TRBJ2-1, is as follows: EPEVTQTPSHQVTQMGQEVILRCVPISNHLYFYWYRQILGQKVEFLVSFYNNEISEKSEIFDDQFSVERPDGSNFTLKIRSTKLEDSAMYFCATRGGPEQFFGPGTRLTVL.